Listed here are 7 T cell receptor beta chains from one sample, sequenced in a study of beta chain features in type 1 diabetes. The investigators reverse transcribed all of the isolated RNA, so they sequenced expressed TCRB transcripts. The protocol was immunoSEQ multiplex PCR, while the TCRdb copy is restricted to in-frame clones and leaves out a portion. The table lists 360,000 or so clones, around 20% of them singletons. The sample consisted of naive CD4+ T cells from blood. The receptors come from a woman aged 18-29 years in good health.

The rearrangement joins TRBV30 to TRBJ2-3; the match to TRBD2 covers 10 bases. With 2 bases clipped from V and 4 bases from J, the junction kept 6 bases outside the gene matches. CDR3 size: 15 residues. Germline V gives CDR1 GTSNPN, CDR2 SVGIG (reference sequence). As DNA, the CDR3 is TGTGCCTGGAGTCTACTAGCGGGAAGCGCAGATACGCAGTATTTT. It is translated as CAWSLLAGSADTQYF.

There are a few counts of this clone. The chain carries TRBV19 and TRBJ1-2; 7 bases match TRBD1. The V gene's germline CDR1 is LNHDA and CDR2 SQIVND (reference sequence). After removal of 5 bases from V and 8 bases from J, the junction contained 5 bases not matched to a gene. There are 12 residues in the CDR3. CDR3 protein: CASSLGQAGYTF. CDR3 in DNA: TGTGCCAGTAGTCTTGGACAGGCGGGCTACACCTTC.

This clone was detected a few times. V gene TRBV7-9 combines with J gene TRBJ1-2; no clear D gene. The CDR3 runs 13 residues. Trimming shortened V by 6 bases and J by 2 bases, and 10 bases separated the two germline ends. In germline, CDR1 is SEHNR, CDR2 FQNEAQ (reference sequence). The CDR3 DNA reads TGTGCCAGCAGAAGCACAGAGAACTATGGCTACACCTTC. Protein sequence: CASRSTENYGYTF. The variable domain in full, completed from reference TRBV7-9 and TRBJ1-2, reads DTGVSQNPRHKITKRGQNVTFRCDPISEHNRLYWYRQTLGQGPEFLTYFQNEAQLEKSRLLSDRFSAERPKGSFSTLEIQRTEQGDSAMYLCASRSTENYGYTFGSGTRLTVV.

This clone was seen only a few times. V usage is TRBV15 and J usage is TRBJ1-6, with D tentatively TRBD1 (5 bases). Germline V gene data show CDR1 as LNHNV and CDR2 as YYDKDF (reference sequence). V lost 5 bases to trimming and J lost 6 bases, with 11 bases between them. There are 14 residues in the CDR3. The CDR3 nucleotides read TGTGCCACCAGCCCTCAGGGTCGTAATTCACCCCTCCACTTT. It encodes CATSPQGRNSPLHF.

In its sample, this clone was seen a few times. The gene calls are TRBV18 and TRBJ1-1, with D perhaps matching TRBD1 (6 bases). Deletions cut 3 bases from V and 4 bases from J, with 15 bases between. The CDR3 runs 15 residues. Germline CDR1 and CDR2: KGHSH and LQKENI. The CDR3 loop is CASSPSTGRGTEAFF. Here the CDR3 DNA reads TGTGCCAGCTCACCGTCGACAGGAAGGGGCACTGAAGCTTTCTTT.

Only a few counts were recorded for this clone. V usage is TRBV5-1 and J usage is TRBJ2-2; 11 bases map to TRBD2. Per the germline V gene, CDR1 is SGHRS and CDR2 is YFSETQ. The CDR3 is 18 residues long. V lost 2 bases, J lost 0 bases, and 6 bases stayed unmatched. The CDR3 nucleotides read TGCGCCAGCAGCTTTCCTAGCGGGAGGTTCACGAACACCGGGGAGCTGTTTTTT. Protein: CASSFPSGRFTNTGELFF. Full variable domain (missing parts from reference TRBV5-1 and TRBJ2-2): KAGVTQTPRYLIKTRGQQVTLSCSPISGHRSVSWYQQTPGQGLQFLFEYFSETQRNKGNFPGRFSGRQFSNSRSEMNVSTLELGDSALYLCASSFPSGRFTNTGELFFGEGSRLTVL.

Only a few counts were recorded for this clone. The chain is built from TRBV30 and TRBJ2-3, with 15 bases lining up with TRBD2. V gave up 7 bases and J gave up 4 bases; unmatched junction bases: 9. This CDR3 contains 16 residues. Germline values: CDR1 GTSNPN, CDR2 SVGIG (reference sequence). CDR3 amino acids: CAFSGTSGGSPDTQYF. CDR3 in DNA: TGTGCCTTCTCCGGGACTAGCGGGGGGAGCCCAGATACGCAGTATTTT.